Each of the 8 T cell receptor beta chains below was sequenced from the same sample in a study of T cell responses to AZD1222 COVID-19 vaccine. TCRdb keeps only in-frame clones here, not all; method: immunoSEQ multiplex PCR. The sample has some 170,000 clones, approximately 90% seen once. This specimen was peripheral blood, taken on day 0 of AZD1222 vaccination. The receptors were sampled from an adult in good health.

The chain links TRBV21-1 to TRBJ1-3. TRBV21-1 is a pseudogene. This CDR3 is 16 amino acids long. This CDR3 reads CASSKAGGASGNTIYF. The CDR3 nucleotides are TGTGCCAGCAGCAAAGCCGGGGGGGCCTCTGGAAACACCATATATTTT.

In this sample, this clone turned up once. The V call is TRBV5-1, the J call TRBJ1-1, with 8 bases lining up with TRBD1. The CDR3 length is 16 residues. Trimming cost V 2 bases and J 1 base; bases outside gene matches: 7. Germline-derived CDR1 and CDR2 are SGHRS and YFSETQ. As DNA, the CDR3 is TGCGCCAGCAGCTTACGAACGGGACAGGCGAACACTGAAGCTTTCTTT. This codes for CASSLRTGQANTEAFF.

DNA of the CDR3: TGTGCCAGCAGTCCCGGACCCAAAAGAACTGAAGCTTTCTTT. Translated, it gives CASSPGPKRTEAFF. The chain carries TRBV6-5 and TRBJ1-1; D gene unclear. This CDR3 is built from 14 residues. Germline V gives CDR1 MNHEY, CDR2 SVGAGI. The V end was cut by 5 bases, the J end by 5 bases, with 15 bases between.

This chain links TRBV5-1 with TRBJ2-7, with 10 positions matching TRBD2. Per the germline V gene, CDR1 is SGHRS and CDR2 is YFSETQ. V lost 4 bases, J lost 5 bases, and 9 bases stayed unmatched. This CDR3 region has 15 residues. The CDR3 DNA reads TGCGCCAGCAGCCCTCTCGGGACTAGCGACCACGAGCAGTACTTC. This codes for CASSPLGTSDHEQYF.

The rearrangement links TRBV2 to TRBJ1-1; 9 nucleotides align to TRBD1. CDR3 length: 12 residues. Trimming at V came to 6 bases and at J to 11 bases, leaving 7 bases not matched to a gene. Per germline, CDR1 SNHLY and CDR2 FYNNEI. Here the CDR3 DNA reads TGTGCCAGCAGGGCTCCACAGGGGGCGGCTTTCTTT. It codes for CASRAPQGAAFF.

The chain has TRBV5-6 and TRBJ2-7; 12 bases agree with TRBD2. CDR1 is SGHDT, CDR2 YYEEEE, per germline. V lost 3 bases to trimming and J lost 5 bases; unmatched junction nucleotides: 6. This CDR3 contains 15 residues. DNA of the CDR3: TGTGCCAGCAGCTACGGGACTAGCGGGCTCCACGAGCAGTACTTC. This sequence encodes CASSYGTSGLHEQYF.

This chain uses TRBV4-2 with TRBJ1-1, with D tentatively TRBD1 (6 bases). V shed 0 bases and J shed 0 bases, with 11 bases lying between them. CDR1 is LGHNA and CDR2 is YNFKEQ in the germline V gene. CDR3 length equals 16 residues. The CDR3 region has the DNA TGTGCCAGCAGCCAAGAGAGAAGGGGGTTGAACACTGAAGCTTTCTTT. Its translation: CASSQERRGLNTEAFF.

The V and J genes are TRBV15 and TRBJ2-3; D possibly corresponds to TRBD2 (6 bases). Trimming took off 0 bases at V and 6 bases at J, with 19 bases between the two ends. Germline V gene sequence: CDR1 LNHNV, CDR2 YYDKDF (reference sequence). This CDR3 region has 17 residues. CDR3 sequence: CATSRDATGGSEDTQYF. The CDR3 nucleotides read TGTGCCACCAGCAGAGATGCAACAGGAGGGTCCGAGGATACGCAGTATTTT.